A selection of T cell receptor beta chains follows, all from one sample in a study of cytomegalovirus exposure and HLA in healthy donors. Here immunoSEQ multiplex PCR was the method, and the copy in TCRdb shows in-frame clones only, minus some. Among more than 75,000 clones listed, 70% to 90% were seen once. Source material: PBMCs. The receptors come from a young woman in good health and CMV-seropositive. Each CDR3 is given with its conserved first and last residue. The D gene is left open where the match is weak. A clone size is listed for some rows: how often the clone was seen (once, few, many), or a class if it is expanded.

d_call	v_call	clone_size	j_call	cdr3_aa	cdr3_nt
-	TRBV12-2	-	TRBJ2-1	CASRLARGRGLNNEQFF	TGTGCAAGTCGCTTAGCCCGCGGGCGGGGCTTAAACAATGAGCAGTTCTTC
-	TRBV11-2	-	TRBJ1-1	CASSRRGGDTEAFF	TGTGCCAGCAGCCGGAGGGGTGGTGACACTGAAGCTTTCTTT
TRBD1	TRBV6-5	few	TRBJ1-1	CASSWGQIMNTEAFF	TGTGCCAGCAGCTGGGGACAGATTATGAACACTGAAGCTTTCTTT
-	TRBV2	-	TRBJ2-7	CASSEGAFGAGAREQYF	TGTGCCAGCAGTGAAGGTGCCTTTGGGGCGGGGGCTCGGGAGCAGTACTTC
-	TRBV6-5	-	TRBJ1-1	CASSPATQQAFF	TGTGCCAGCAGTCCCGCCACCCAACAGGCTTTCTTT
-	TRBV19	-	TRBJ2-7	CASTDGWSTEQYF	TGTGCCAGTACCGACGGGTGGTCTACCGAGCAGTACTTC
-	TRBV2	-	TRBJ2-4	CASSEALQGAGNIQYF	TGTGCCAGCAGTGAAGCGCTTCAAGGTGCGGGGAACATTCAGTACTTC
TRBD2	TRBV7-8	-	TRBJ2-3	CASSLELAGVTDTQYF	TGTGCCAGCAGCTTGGAACTAGCGGGGGTCACAGATACGCAGTATTTT
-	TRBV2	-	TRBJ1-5	CASSDASRQKPQHF	TGTGCCAGCAGTGATGCGTCCCGTCAAAAGCCCCAGCATTTT
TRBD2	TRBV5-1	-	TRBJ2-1	CASSKTSGNYEQFF	TGCGCCAGCAGCAAAACTAGCGGGAATTATGAGCAGTTCTTC
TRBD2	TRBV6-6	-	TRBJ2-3	CASIPAGADTQYF	TGTGCCAGCATCCCAGCGGGAGCGGATACGCAGTATTTT
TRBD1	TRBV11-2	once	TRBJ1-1	CASSRGQAGEAFF	TGTGCCAGCAGCCGGGGACAGGCGGGGGAAGCTTTCTTT
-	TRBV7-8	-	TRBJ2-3	CASRGGRGHTDTQYF	TGTGCCAGCAGGGGGGGAAGGGGGCACACAGATACGCAGTATTTT
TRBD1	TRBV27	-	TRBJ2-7	CASSSSTGGGIGWTYEQYF	TGTGCCAGCAGTTCTTCTACAGGGGGTGGAATAGGATGGACCTACGAGCAGTACTTC
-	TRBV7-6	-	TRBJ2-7	CASSPAFGVYEQYF	TGTGCCAGCAGTCCCGCGTTCGGGGTGTACGAGCAGTACTTC
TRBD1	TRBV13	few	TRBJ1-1	CASNSGDRGRNTEAFF	TGTGCCAGCAACTCTGGGGACAGGGGAAGGAACACTGAAGCTTTCTTT
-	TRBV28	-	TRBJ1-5	CASSLDLGGQPQHF	TGTGCCAGCAGTTTGGATCTCGGAGGACAGCCCCAGCATTTT
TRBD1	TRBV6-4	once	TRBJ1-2	CASSSEPQGVRGYTF	TGTGCCAGCAGTAGCGAGCCACAGGGGGTCCGAGGCTACACCTTC
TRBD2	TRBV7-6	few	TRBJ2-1	CASSFLAGGDEQFF	TGTGCCAGCAGCTTCCTAGCGGGGGGCGATGAGCAGTTCTTC
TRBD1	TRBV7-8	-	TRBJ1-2	CASSLGPGQGGYGYTF	TGTGCCAGCAGCTTAGGGCCGGGACAGGGAGGCTATGGCTACACCTTC
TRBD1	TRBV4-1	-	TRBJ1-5	CASSDRERGQPQHF	TGCGCCAGCAGCGACAGGGAAAGAGGTCAGCCCCAGCATTTT
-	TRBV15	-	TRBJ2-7	CATSREMTSGTFKYEQYF	TGTGCCACCAGCAGAGAAATGACGTCCGGGACATTTAAGTACGAGCAGTACTTC
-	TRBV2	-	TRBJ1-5	CASSDTGNQPQHF	TGTGCCAGCAGTGATACGGGCAATCAGCCCCAGCATTTT
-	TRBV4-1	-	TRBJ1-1	CASSRLTGTSQKTEAFF	TGCGCCAGCAGCCGCCTGACAGGAACGAGCCAAAAGACTGAAGCTTTCTTT
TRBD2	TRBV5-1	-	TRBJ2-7	CASSLVGSGSDEQYF	TGCGCCAGCAGCTTGGTCGGTAGCGGGAGCGACGAGCAGTACTTC
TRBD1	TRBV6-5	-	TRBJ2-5	CASSYSGTDQETQYF	TGTGCCAGCAGTTACTCGGGGACAGACCAAGAGACCCAGTACTTC
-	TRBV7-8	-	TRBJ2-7	CASSLDVVRAYEQYF	TGTGCCAGCAGCTTAGACGTTGTCAGGGCCTACGAGCAGTACTTC
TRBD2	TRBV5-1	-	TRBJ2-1	CASSLGGTSGNNEQFF	TGCGCCAGCAGCTTGGGGGGGACTAGCGGGAACAATGAGCAGTTCTTC
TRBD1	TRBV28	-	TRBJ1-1	CASSIRGPGAFF	TGTGCCAGCAGTATCAGGGGGCCGGGAGCTTTCTTT
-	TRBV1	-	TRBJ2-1	CTSSQETSGGPSSYNEQFF	TGCACCAGCAGCCAAGAAACTAGCGGGGGGCCGAGCTCCTACAATGAGCAGTTCTTC
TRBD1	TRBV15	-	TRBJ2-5	CATSRGPDRGETQYF	TGTGCCACCAGCAGAGGTCCGGACAGGGGGGAGACCCAGTACTTC
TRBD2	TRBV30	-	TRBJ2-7	CAWAGGGHEQYF	TGTGCCTGGGCGGGAGGGGGCCACGAGCAGTACTTC
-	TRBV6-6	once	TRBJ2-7	CASSYSESSYEQYF	TGTGCCAGCAGTTACTCAGAGAGCTCCTACGAGCAGTACTTC
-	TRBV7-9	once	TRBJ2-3	CASSLAQGGTDTQYF	TGTGCCAGCAGCTTAGCGCAGGGAGGTACAGATACGCAGTATTTT
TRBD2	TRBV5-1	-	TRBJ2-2	CASSFILAGEGELFF	TGCGCCAGCAGCTTCATCCTAGCGGGAGAGGGGGAGCTGTTTTTT
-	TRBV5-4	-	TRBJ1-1	CASSTHAGLNTEAFF	TGTGCCAGCAGCACCCACGCGGGGTTGAACACTGAAGCTTTCTTT
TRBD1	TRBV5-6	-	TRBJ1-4	CASSFGTGWEKLFF	TGTGCCAGCAGCTTCGGGACAGGGTGGGAAAAACTGTTTTTT
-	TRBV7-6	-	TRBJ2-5	CASSLDRLAAYQETQYF	TGTGCCAGCAGCTTAGATCGGCTAGCTGCGTACCAAGAGACCCAGTACTTC
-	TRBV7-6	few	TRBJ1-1	CASSLARGNTEAFF	TGTGCCAGCAGCTTAGCTCGGGGGAACACTGAAGCTTTCTTT
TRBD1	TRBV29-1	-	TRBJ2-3	CSVEGPGGASTDTQYF	TGCAGCGTTGAGGGTCCAGGGGGCGCGAGCACAGATACGCAGTATTTT
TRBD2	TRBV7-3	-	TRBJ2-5	CASSMNHSRDYPRETQYF	TGTGCCAGCAGCATGAATCACTCCCGGGACTACCCACGAGAGACCCAGTACTTC
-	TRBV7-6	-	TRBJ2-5	CASSLRQGVETQYF	TGTGCCAGCAGCTTAAGGCAGGGTGTAGAGACCCAGTACTTC
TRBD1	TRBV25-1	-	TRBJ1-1	CASRDAGTGGVRAFF	TGTGCCAGCAGGGATGCCGGGACAGGCGGGGTCAGGGCTTTCTTT
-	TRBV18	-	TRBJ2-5	CASSPRAAQETQYF	TGTGCCAGCTCACCCCGTGCGGCACAAGAGACCCAGTACTTC
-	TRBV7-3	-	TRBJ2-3	CASSLRTSTDTQYF	TGTGCCAGCAGCTTAAGGACTAGCACAGATACGCAGTATTTT
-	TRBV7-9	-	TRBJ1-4	CASSLVQGANEKLFF	TGTGCCAGCAGCTTAGTGCAGGGTGCTAATGAAAAACTGTTTTTT
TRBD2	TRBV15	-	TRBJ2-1	CATSRWASGGAPFF	TGTGCCACCAGCAGGTGGGCGAGCGGGGGAGCTCCGTTCTTC
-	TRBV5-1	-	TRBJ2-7	CASSSMSSGTYEQYF	TGCGCCAGCAGCTCGATGAGTTCGGGGACCTACGAGCAGTACTTC
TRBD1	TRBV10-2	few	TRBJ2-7	CASRTGWEQYF	TGCGCCAGCAGGACAGGGTGGGAGCAGTACTTC
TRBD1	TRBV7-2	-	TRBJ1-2	CASSLEPSQGVSYGYTF	TGTGCCAGCAGCTTAGAGCCGTCACAGGGGGTGAGCTATGGCTACACCTTC
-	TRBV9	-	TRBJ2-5	CASSVGGGYQETQYF	TGTGCCAGCAGCGTAGGGGGGGGCTACCAAGAGACCCAGTACTTC
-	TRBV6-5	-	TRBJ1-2	CASRGEVYGYTF	TGTGCCAGCAGAGGAGAAGTCTATGGCTACACCTTC
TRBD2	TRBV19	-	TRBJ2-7	CASSIIAGGNYEQYF	TGTGCCAGTAGTATCATAGCGGGAGGGAACTACGAGCAGTACTTC
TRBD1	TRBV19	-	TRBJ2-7	CASSIRQGTYEQYF	TGTGCCAGTAGTATCCGACAGGGCACCTACGAGCAGTACTTC
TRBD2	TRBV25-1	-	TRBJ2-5	CASMAPISGRWETQYF	TGTGCCAGCATGGCTCCGATTAGCGGGAGGTGGGAGACCCAGTACTTC
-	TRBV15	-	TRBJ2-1	CATMSSARLPRGGEQFF	TGTGCCACCATGAGCTCTGCGCGGCTTCCCAGGGGTGGTGAGCAGTTCTTC
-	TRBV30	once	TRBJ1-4	CACFRGGNEKLFF	TGTGCCTGCTTCAGGGGTGGTAATGAAAAACTGTTTTTT
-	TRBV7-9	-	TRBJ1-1	CASSLARWQGNTEAFF	TGTGCCAGCAGCTTAGCGCGTTGGCAGGGGAACACTGAAGCTTTCTTT
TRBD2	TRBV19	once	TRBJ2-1	CASSSSTSGSFNEQFF	TGTGCCAGTAGTTCCTCGACTAGCGGGAGTTTCAATGAGCAGTTCTTC
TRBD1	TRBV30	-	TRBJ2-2	CAWSTGTANTGELFF	TGTGCCTGGAGTACCGGGACAGCGAACACCGGGGAGCTGTTTTTT